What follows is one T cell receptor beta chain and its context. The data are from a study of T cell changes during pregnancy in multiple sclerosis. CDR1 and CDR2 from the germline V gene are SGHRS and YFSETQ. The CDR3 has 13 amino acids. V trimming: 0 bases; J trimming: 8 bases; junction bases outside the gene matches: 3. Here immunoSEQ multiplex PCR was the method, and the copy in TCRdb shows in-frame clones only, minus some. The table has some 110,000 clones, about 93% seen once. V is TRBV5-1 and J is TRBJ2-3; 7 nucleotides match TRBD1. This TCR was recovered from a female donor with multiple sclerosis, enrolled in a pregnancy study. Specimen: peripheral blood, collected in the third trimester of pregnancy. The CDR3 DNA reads TGCGCCAGCAGCTTGGAGGGGGCGGGTACGCAGTATTTT. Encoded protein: CASSLEGAGTQYF. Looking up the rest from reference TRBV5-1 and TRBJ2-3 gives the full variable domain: KAGVTQTPRYLIKTRGQQVTLSCSPISGHRSVSWYQQTPGQGLQFLFEYFSETQRNKGNFPGRFSGRQFSNSRSEMNVSTLELGDSALYLCASSLEGAGTQYFGPGTRLTVL.